These 20 T cell receptor beta chains came from one sample sequenced in a study of lymphopenia after photon versus proton radiotherapy. Sequencing was performed with immunoSEQ multiplex PCR; in TCRdb, only in-frame clones are kept and a portion is missing. The table includes 70,000 or so clones, less than 95% detected once. Sequenced material: peripheral blood, taken from a patient treated with photon-based radiotherapy. Source of these receptors: a woman between 40 and 50 years old with cholangiocarcinoma.

This chain joins TRBV18 and TRBJ1-4, with 7 bases lining up with TRBD1. The germline gives CDR1 KGHSH, CDR2 LQKENI. The CDR3 spans 16 residues. V was clipped by 4 bases and J by 3 bases; unmatched bases: 8. The DNA of the CDR3 is TGTGCCAGCTCACTTCCCGGGACAGTATCTAATGAAAAACTGTTTTTT. Translation gives CASSLPGTVSNEKLFF. The complete variable domain, with remaining parts taken from reference TRBV18 and TRBJ1-4, reads NAGVMQNPRHLVRRRGQEARLRCSPMKGHSHVYWYRQLPEEGLKFMVYLQKENIIDESGMPKERFSAEFPKEGPSILRIQQVVRGDSAAYFCASSLPGTVSNEKLFFGSGTQLSVL.

In this sample, this clone turned up once. The chain is built from TRBV5-1 and TRBJ1-6, with 8 nucleotides matching TRBD1. V gave up 0 bases and J gave up 6 bases; unmatched junction bases: 5. Germline V lookup: CDR1 SGHRS, CDR2 YFSETQ. The CDR3 extends over 16 amino acids. The CDR3 DNA reads as TGCGCCAGCAGCTTGGCAGGGGGCGCAAGTAATTCACCCCTCCACTTT. This encodes CASSLAGGASNSPLHF.

This sequence joins TRBV29-1 and TRBJ1-2; D remains ambiguous. V gave up 4 bases and J gave up 8 bases, with 20 bases separating them. Germline CDR1 is SQVTM and CDR2 is ANQGSEA. The CDR3 is made up of 14 amino acids. DNA for the CDR3: TGCAGCGTTGGGGCCCTGGGCGGAGCAAAAGGCTACACCTTC. It encodes CSVGALGGAKGYTF.

This clone was found a few times. The chain combines TRBV28 with TRBJ1-4; 7 bases align to TRBD1. The germline V gene has CDR1 MDHEN and CDR2 SYDVKM. This CDR3 contains 15 residues. The junction had 11 bases not matched to a gene; V was cut back by 5 bases and J by 8 bases. This chain's CDR3 is CASSPPAGGQEKLFF. CDR3 sequence (DNA): TGTGCCAGCAGTCCCCCGGCGGGGGGACAGGAAAAACTGTTTTTT.

V usage is TRBV29-1 and J usage is TRBJ2-7; 14 nucleotides align to TRBD2. Germline CDR1 reads SQVTM; CDR2 reads ANQGSEA. This CDR3 region has 15 residues. The V and J ends lost 6 bases and 3 bases, in that order; junction bases with no gene match: 7. The DNA of the CDR3 is TGCAGCGTCTCCCCCGGGACTAGCGGGAGCTACGAGCAGTACTTC. Protein: CSVSPGTSGSYEQYF.

This chain links TRBV7-3 with TRBJ2-1; D might be TRBD2 (6 bases). The CDR3 consists of 17 residues. V shed 2 bases and J shed 0 bases, with 14 bases lying between them. Germline V CDR1 and CDR2: SGHTA, FQGTGA. The CDR3 loop is CASSLEISGSSYNEQFF. DNA for the CDR3: TGTGCCAGCAGCTTAGAAATTAGCGGATCCTCCTACAATGAGCAGTTCTTC.

The V gene is TRBV4-1, the J gene TRBJ2-3, with D unresolved. Germline V lookup: CDR1 MGHRA, CDR2 YSYEKL. This CDR3 has 15 amino acids. Trimming pared 2 bases from V and 3 bases from J, leaving 12 bases between. CDR3 amino acids: CASSQLPMGTDTQYF. Here the CDR3 DNA reads TGCGCCAGCAGCCAACTGCCGATGGGAACAGATACGCAGTATTTT.

This clone has only one observation. This chain's CDR3 is CASSPAVYATEAFF. The CDR3 nucleotides read TGTGCCAGCAGCCCCGCAGTATACGCCACTGAAGCTTTCTTT. This chain links TRBV7-8 with TRBJ1-1, with D uncertain. With 5 bases removed from V and 4 bases from J, the gap between germline ends came to 14 bases. The germline V gene encodes CDR1 SGHVS and CDR2 FQNEAQ. The CDR3 sequence is 14 residues long.

The chain joins TRBV18 to TRBJ1-2, with D uncertain. Trimming removed 2 bases at V and 6 bases at J, with 7 bases between. There are 12 residues in the CDR3. The germline V gene encodes CDR1 KGHSH and CDR2 LQKENI. CDR3: CASSPVPDGYTF. CDR3 DNA: TGTGCCAGCTCACCAGTGCCCGATGGCTACACCTTC.

V is TRBV30 and J is TRBJ2-1, with D maybe TRBD1 (6 bases). V was clipped by 4 bases and J by 7 bases, with 8 bases between them. CDR3 length: 11 amino acids. Germline CDR1 and CDR2: GTSNPN and SVGIG (reference sequence). CDR3 sequence reads: CAWTRGNEQFF. The CDR3 DNA follows: TGTGCCTGGACCAGGGGAAATGAGCAGTTCTTC.

V and J are TRBV6-5 and TRBJ2-5, with TRBD2 matching 11 bases. Germline V lookup: CDR1 MNHEY, CDR2 SVGAGI. Unmatched junction bases numbered 4, after V lost 8 bases and J lost 2 bases. The CDR3 sequence is 14 residues long. In DNA form, the CDR3 reads TGTGCCAGCTCGGGACTAGCGGTACAAGAGACCCAGTACTTC. Its translation: CASSGLAVQETQYF.

This chain joins TRBV10-3 and TRBJ2-7, with D perhaps matching TRBD1 (6 bases). The V end lost 0 bases, the J end lost 5 bases, and 11 bases lay between the germline ends. The CDR3 loop spans 14 amino acids. The germline V gene has CDR1 ENHRY and CDR2 SYGVKD. CDR3 sequence (DNA): TGTGCCATCAGTGAGTCGAAGGGGGACCACGAGCAGTACTTC. This gives the protein CAISESKGDHEQYF.

V is TRBV6-5 and J is TRBJ1-2, with 10 bases that match TRBD1. The CDR3 runs to 15 residues. In germline, CDR1 is MNHEY, CDR2 SVGAGI. Trimming took 7 bases from V and 6 from J; bases not matched to a gene: 11. The CDR3 is CASTPGTGAKHGYTF. The CDR3, as DNA: TGTGCCAGCACCCCGGGGACAGGGGCTAAACATGGCTACACCTTC.

The V call is TRBV27, the J call TRBJ2-1; TRBD2 matches 12 bases. With 6 bases clipped from V and 5 bases from J, the junction kept 8 bases outside the gene matches. Germline V gives CDR1 MNHEY, CDR2 SMNVEV (reference sequence). The CDR3 is 16 residues long. The CDR3 bases are TGTGCCAGCAGCGCCCGGTCTAGCGGGAGGGACAATGAGCAGTTCTTC. Translation: CASSARSSGRDNEQFF.

The rearrangement joins TRBV18 to TRBJ2-1, with no clear D. This CDR3 has 13 residues. Trimming pared 3 bases from V and 10 bases from J, leaving 13 bases between. The germline V gene encodes CDR1 KGHSH and CDR2 LQKENI. For the CDR3, the DNA is TGTGCCAGCTCACCTTCGGGTATCGGGGAGCAGTTCTTC. This translates into CASSPSGIGEQFF.

The chain is built from TRBV9 and TRBJ2-7; perhaps TRBD1 as D (6 bases). With 0 bases removed from V and 4 bases from J, the gap between germline ends came to 14 bases. Germline lookup yields CDR1 SGDLS and CDR2 YYNGEE. The CDR3 runs to 15 residues. CDR3 loop: CASSVAGAGFYEQYF. CDR3 nucleotide sequence: TGTGCCAGCAGCGTAGCAGGGGCAGGGTTTTACGAGCAGTACTTC.

This sequence joins TRBV10-2 and TRBJ1-1, with unresolved D. Germline V gene lookup returns CDR1 WSHSY and CDR2 SAAADI. The CDR3 has 13 residues. The V and J ends lost 0 bases and 3 bases respectively, with 5 bases between them. CDR3 DNA sequence: TGCGCCAGCAGTGAGTCTCTTTACACTGAAGCTTTCTTT. Residues: CASSESLYTEAFF.

The V and J genes are TRBV19 and TRBJ2-7; 7 nucleotides agree with TRBD1. After removal of 5 bases from V and 5 bases from J, the junction contained 6 bases not matched to a gene. The CDR3 has 13 amino acids. Germline CDR1 is LNHDA and CDR2 is SQIVND (reference sequence). The CDR3 DNA reads as TGTGCCAGTAGTCTACGACAGGGTGACGAGCAGTACTTC. As protein: CASSLRQGDEQYF.

The chain carries TRBV4-3 and TRBJ2-3; D gene unclear. Germline assignment: CDR1 LGHNA and CDR2 YSLEER. V was cut by 0 bases and J by 2 bases, with 3 bases left in between. The CDR3 totals 13 residues. The DNA of the CDR3 is TGCGCCAGCAGCCAAGATACCACAGATACGCAGTATTTT. This codes for CASSQDTTDTQYF.

The gene calls are TRBV19 and TRBJ2-1; D possibly matches TRBD1 or TRBD2 (6 bases each). The ends were cut back, 3 bases at V and 4 bases at J, with 10 bases in the middle. The germline CDR1 and CDR2 sequences are LNHDA and SQIVND (reference sequence). The CDR3 is 14 amino acids. The CDR3 DNA follows: TGTGCCAGTAGTATCCGGGGGCCTTACAATGAGCAGTTCTTC. The encoded protein is CASSIRGPYNEQFF.